These 5 T cell receptor beta chains came from one sample sequenced in a study of T cells in Graves' hyperthyroidism and ophthalmopathy. From RNA transcripts, TCR beta CDR3 regions were amplified. RT-PCR in the first round (using the HTBI primer set) targeted the TCR CDR3. TCRdb re-called the multiplex PCR reads through MiXCR, storing one row per CDR3 protein. This sample yields some 600,000 distinct CDR3 sequences, of which over 11% are seen a single time; under 7% belongs to the top ten. Sequencing input: blood. The receptor source for this set is a woman in her twenties or thirties with Graves' hyperthyroidism that later progressed to Graves' ophthalmopathy.

This clonotype appeared many times. The chain joins TRBV11-2 to TRBJ2-7; perhaps TRBD1 as D (5 bases). CDR1 and CDR2 from the germline V gene are SGHAT and FQNNGV. Trimming took off 1 base at V and 2 bases at J, with 9 bases between the two ends. The CDR3 totals 14 residues. CDR3 residues: CASSLGEGAYEQYF. The CDR3 DNA reads as TGTGCCAGCAGCTTAGGTGAAGGGGCCTACGAGCAGTACTTC.

This clonotype was detected many times. V usage is TRBV6-6 and J usage is TRBJ2-5; no reliable D call. The length of the CDR3 is 16 residues. V gave up 2 bases and J gave up 1 base, with 14 bases separating them. CDR1 is MNHNY and CDR2 is SVGAGI in the germline V gene (reference sequence). The CDR3 spells CASSYNPVEIQETQYF. The CDR3 coding sequence is TGTGCCAGCAGTTACAACCCAGTGGAAATCCAAGAGACCCAGTACTTC.

This clonotype was observed at least ten times. V usage is TRBV3-1 and J usage is TRBJ1-2; D call uncertain. Per germline, CDR1 LGHDT and CDR2 YNNKEL (reference sequence). The CDR3 totals 15 residues. V shed 3 bases and J shed 0 bases, with 11 bases lying between them. The CDR3 loop reads CASSHSDGANYGYTF. The CDR3 DNA reads TGTGCCAGCAGCCATTCGGACGGTGCTAACTATGGCTACACCTTC.

This chain links TRBV5-4 with TRBJ2-2; D possibly uses TRBD1 or TRBD2 (6 bases each). The CDR3 spans 16 residues. The V end lost 4 bases, the J end lost 4 bases, and 17 bases lay between the germline ends. Looked up from germline, CDR1 is SGHNT and CDR2 is YYREEE (reference sequence). The CDR3 DNA is TGTGCCAGCAGCGGGCAAGGGGGGAGCCCCACCGGGGAGCTGTTTTTT. The encoded protein is CASSGQGGSPTGELFF.

This clonotype was seen repeatedly, ten times or more. The chain is built from TRBV6-2 or TRBV6-3 and TRBJ2-1; 8 bases align to TRBD2. The CDR3 has 15 residues. Germline lookup yields CDR1 MNHEY and CDR2 SVGEGT. V lost 7 bases and J lost 1; bases outside the gene matches: 6. The DNA for the CDR3 is TGTGCCAGCATTAGGGAGCGGGGGTCCTACAATGAGCAGTTCTTC. Amino acid sequence: CASIRERGSYNEQFF.